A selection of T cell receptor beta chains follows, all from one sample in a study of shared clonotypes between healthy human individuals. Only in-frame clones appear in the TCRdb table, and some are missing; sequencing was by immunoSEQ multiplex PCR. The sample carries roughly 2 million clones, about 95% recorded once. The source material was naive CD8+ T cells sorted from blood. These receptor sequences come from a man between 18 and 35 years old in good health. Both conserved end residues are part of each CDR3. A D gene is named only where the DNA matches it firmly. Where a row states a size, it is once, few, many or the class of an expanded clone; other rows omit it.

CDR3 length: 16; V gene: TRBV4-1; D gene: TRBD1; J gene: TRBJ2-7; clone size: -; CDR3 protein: CASSPWTGMLLAEQYF; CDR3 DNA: TGCGCCAGCAGCCCTTGGACAGGGATGTTGCTTGCCGAGCAGTACTTC
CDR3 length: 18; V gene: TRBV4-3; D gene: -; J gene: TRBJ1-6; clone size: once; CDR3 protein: CASSQERQGISYNSPLHF; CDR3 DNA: TGCGCCAGCAGCCAAGAACGGCAGGGTATTTCCTATAATTCACCCCTCCACTTT
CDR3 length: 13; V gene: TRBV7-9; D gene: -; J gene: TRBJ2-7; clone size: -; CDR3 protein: CASSSGAPYEQYF; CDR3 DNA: TGTGCCAGCAGCTCCGGGGCCCCCTACGAGCAGTACTTC
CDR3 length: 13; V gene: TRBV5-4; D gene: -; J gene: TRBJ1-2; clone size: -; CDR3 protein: CASSQEPNYGYTF; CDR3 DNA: TGTGCCAGCAGTCAGGAACCTAACTATGGCTACACCTTC
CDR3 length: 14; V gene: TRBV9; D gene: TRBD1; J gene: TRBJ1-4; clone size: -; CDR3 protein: CASSMDRGDEKLFF; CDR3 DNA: TGTGCCAGCAGCATGGACAGGGGGGATGAAAAACTGTTTTTT
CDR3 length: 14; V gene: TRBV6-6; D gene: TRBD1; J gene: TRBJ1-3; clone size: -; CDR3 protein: CASDQTGAGNTIYF; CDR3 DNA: TGTGCCAGCGACCAGACAGGGGCTGGAAACACCATATATTTT
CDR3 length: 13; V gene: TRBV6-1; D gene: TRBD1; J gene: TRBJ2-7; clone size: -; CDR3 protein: CASSTGANYEQYF; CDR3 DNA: TGTGCCAGCAGTACAGGGGCAAACTACGAGCAGTACTTC
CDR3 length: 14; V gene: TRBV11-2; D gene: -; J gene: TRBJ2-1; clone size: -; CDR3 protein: CASSLRSSYNEQFF; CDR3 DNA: TGTGCCAGCAGCTTACGGAGCTCCTACAATGAGCAGTTCTTC
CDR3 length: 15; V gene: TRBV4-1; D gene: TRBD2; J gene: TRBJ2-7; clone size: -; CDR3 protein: CASSHPGGVRDEQYF; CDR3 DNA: TGCGCCAGCAGCCATCCGGGGGGGGTCCGGGACGAGCAGTACTTC
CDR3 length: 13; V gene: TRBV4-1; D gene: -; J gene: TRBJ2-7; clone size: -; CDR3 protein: CASSQGVAYEQYF; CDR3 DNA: TGCGCCAGCAGCCAAGGAGTGGCCTACGAGCAGTACTTC
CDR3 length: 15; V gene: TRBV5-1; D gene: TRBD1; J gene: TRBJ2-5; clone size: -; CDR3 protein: CASRTGTGGKETQYF; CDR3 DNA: TGCGCCAGCAGAACCGGGACAGGGGGTAAAGAGACCCAGTACTTC
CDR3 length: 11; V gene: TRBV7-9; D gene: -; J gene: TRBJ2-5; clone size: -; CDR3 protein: CASQEEETQYF; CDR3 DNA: TGTGCCAGCCAGGAGGAAGAGACCCAGTACTTC
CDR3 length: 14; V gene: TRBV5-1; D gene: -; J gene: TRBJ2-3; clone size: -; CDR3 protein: CASASNEGPDTQYF; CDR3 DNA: TGCGCCAGCGCTAGTAACGAGGGACCAGATACGCAGTATTTT
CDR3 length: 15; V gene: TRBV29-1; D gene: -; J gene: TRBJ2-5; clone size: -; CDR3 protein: CSVEGTVMGYETQYF; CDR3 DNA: TGCAGCGTTGAAGGCACGGTGATGGGGTATGAGACCCAGTACTTC
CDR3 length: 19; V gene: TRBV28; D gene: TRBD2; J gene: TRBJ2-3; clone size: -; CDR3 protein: CASSLPESGGPQHTDTQYF; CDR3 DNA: TGTGCCAGCAGTTTACCCGAGAGCGGGGGGCCGCAGCACACAGATACGCAGTATTTT
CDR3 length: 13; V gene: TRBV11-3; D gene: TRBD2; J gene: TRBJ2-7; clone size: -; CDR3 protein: CASSEGTTYEQYF; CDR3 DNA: TGTGCCAGCAGCGAAGGGACTACCTACGAGCAGTACTTC
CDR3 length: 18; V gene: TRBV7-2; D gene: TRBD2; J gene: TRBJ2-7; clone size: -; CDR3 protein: CASSLVGASGSLSYEQYF; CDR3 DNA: TGTGCCAGCAGCTTAGTGGGGGCTAGCGGGAGCCTCTCCTACGAGCAGTACTTC
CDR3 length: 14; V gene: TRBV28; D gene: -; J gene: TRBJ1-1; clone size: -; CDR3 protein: CASSLEGTGTEAFF; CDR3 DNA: TGTGCCAGCAGTTTGGAGGGGACGGGCACTGAAGCTTTCTTT
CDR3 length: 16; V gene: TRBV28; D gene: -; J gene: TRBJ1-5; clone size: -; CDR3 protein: CASSPRGEGREQPQHF; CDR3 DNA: TGTGCCAGCAGTCCCCGAGGGGAGGGGAGGGAGCAGCCCCAGCATTTT
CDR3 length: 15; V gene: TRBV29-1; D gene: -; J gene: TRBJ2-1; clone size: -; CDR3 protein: CSVEGGEASYNEQFF; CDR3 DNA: TGCAGCGTTGAAGGGGGGGAGGCCTCCTACAATGAGCAGTTCTTC
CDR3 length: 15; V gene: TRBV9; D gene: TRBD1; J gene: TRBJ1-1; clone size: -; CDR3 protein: CASSSWVTGGTEAFF; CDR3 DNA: TGTGCCAGCAGCTCCTGGGTGACAGGGGGCACTGAAGCTTTCTTT
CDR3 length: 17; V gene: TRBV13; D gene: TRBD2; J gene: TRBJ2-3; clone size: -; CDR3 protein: CASSGGAGEGLTDTQYF; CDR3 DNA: TGTGCCAGCAGCGGAGGTGCGGGAGAGGGGTTGACAGATACGCAGTATTTT
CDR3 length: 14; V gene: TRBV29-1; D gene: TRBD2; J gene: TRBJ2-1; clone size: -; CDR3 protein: CSAVGLAGGFEQFF; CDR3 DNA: TGCAGCGCCGTGGGACTAGCGGGGGGGTTTGAGCAGTTCTTC
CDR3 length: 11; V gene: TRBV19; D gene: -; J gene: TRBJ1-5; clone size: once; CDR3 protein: CASLAGDSQHF; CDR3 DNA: TGTGCCAGTCTCGCGGGGGACTCCCAGCATTTT